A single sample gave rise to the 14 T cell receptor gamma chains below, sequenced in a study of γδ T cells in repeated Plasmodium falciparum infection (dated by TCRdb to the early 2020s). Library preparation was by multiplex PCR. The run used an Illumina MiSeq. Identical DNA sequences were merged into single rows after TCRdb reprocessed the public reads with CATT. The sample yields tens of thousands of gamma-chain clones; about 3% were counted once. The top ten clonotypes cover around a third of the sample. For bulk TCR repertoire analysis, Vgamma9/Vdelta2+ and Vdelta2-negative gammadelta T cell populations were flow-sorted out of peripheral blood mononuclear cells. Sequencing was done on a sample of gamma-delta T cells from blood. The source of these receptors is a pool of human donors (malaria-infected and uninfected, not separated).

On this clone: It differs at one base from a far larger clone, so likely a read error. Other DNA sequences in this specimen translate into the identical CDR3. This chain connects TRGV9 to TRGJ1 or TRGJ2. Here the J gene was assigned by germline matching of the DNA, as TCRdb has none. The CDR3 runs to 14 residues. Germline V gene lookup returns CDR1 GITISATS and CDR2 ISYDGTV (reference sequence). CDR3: CALWEVPVNYKKLF. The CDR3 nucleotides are TGTGCCCTGTGGGAGGTGCCAGTTAATTATAAGAAACTCTTT.

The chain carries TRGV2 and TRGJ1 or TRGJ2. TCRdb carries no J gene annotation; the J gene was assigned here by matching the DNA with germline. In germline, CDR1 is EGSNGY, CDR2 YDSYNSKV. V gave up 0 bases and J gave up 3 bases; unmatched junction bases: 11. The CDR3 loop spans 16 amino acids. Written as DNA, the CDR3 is TGTGCCACCTGGGACGGGCCCCCTGGGAGTTATTATAAGAAACTCTTT. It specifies CATWDGPPGSYYKKLF.

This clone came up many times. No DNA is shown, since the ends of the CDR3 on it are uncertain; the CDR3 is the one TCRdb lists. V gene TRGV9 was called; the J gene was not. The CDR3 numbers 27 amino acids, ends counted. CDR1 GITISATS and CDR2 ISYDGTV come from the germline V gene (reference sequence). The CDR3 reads CALAIRNSLAVEQHWLSQVSIGRIQHF.

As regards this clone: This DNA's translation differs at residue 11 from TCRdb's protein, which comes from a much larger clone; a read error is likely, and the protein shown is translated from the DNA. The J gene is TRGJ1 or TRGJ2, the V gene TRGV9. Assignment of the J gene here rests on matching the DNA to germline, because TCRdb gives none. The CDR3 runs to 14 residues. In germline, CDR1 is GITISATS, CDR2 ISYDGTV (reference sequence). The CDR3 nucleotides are TGTGCCTTGTGGGAGGGCCTCAATTATTATGAGAAACTCTTT. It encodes CALWEGLNYYEKLF.

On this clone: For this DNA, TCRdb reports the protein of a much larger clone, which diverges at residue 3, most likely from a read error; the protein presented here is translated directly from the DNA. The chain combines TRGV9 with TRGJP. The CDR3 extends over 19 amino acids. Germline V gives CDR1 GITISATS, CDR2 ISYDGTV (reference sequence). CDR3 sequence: CAMWEVHLVRELGKKIKVF. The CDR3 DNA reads TGTGCCATGTGGGAGGTGCATTTGGTGAGGGAGTTGGGCAAAAAAATCAAGGTATTT.

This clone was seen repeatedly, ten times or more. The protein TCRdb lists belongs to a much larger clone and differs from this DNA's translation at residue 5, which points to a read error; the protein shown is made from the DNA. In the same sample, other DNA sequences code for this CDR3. The CDR3 protein is CALWEGQELGKKIKVF. For the CDR3, the DNA is TGTGCCTTGTGGGAAGGTCAAGAGTTGGGCAAAAAAATCAAGGTATTT. This sequence joins TRGV9 and TRGJP. In germline, CDR1 is GITISATS, CDR2 ISYDGTV (reference sequence). CDR3 length: 16 residues. The ends lost 4 bases at V and 4 bases at J; junction bases unmatched: 4.

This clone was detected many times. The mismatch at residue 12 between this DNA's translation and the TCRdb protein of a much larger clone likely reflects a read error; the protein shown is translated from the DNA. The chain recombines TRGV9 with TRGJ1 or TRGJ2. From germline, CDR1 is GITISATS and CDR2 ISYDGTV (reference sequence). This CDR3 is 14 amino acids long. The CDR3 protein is CALWEVRHYYKELF. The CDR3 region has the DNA TGTGCCTTGTGGGAGGTGCGACATTATTATAAGGAACTCTTT.

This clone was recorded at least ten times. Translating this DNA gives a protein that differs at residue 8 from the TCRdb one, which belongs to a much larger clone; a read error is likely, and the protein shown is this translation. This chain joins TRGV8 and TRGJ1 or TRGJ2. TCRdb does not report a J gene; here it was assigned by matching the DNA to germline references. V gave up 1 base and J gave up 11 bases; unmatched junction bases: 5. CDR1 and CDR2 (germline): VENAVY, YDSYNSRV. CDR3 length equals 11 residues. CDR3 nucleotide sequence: TGTGCCACCTGGGATAGTGATGAGAAACTCTTT. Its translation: CATWDSDEKLF.

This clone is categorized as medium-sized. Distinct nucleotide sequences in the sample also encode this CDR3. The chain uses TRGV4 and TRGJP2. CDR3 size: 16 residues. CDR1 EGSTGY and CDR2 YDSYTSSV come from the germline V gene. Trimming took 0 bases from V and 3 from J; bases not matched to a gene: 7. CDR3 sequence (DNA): TGTGCCACCTGGGATGGGCTCCTAGGTAGTGATTGGATCAAGACGTTT. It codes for CATWDGLLGSDWIKTF.

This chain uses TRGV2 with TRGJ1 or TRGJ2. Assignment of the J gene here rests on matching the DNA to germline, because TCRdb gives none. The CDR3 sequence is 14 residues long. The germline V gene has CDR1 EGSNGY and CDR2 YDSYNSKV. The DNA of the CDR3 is TGTGCACCTGGGACGGGCCCGGATTATTATAAGAAACTCTTT. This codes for CAPGTGPDYYKKLF.

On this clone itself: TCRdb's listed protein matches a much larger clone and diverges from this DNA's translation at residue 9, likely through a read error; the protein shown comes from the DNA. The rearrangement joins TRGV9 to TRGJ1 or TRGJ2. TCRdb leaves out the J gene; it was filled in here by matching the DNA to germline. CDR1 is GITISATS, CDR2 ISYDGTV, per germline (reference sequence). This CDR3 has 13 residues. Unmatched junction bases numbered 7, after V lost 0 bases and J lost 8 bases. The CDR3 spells CALWEVQEHKKLF. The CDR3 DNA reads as TGTGCCTTGTGGGAGGTGCAGGAACATAAGAAACTCTTT.

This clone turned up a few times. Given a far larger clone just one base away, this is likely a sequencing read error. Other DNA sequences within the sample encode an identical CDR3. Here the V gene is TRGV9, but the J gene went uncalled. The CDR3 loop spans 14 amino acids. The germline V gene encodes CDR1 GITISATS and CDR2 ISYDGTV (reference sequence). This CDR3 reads CALWEVPSGYKKLF. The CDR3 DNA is TGTGCCTTGTGGGAGGTACCCAGTGGGTATAAAAAACTCTTT.

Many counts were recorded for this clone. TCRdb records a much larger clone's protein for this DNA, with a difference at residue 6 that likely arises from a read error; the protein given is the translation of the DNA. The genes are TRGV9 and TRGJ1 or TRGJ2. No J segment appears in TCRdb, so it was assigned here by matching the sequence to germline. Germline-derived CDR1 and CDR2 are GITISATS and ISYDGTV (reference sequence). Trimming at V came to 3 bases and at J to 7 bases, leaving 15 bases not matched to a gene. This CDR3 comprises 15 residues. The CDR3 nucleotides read TGTGCCTTGTGGGAGATACGCGGGGGTAGGTATAAGAAACTCTTT. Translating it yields CALWEIRGGRYKKLF.

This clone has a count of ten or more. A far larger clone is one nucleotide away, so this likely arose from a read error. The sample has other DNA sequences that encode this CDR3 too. CDR3 sequence (DNA): TGTGCCACCTGGGACAAGAAGCTCTTT. Encoded protein: CATWDKKLF. The rearrangement links TRGV8 to TRGJ1 or TRGJ2. CDR1 VENAVY and CDR2 YDSYNSRV come from the germline V gene. This CDR3 contains 9 residues.